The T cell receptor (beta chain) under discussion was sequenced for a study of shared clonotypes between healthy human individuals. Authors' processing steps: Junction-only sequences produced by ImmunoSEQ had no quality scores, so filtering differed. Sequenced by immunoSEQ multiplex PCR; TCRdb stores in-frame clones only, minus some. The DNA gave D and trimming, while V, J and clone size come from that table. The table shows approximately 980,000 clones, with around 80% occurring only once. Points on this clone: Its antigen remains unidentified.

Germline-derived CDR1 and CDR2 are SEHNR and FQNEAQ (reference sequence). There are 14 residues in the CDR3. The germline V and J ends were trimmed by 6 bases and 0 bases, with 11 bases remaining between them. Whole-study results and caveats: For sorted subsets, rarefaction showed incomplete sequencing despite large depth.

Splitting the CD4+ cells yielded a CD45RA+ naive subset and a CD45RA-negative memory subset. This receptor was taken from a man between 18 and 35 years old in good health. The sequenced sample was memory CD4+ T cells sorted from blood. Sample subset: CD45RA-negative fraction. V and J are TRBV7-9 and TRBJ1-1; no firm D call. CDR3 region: CASSDTPVNTEAFF. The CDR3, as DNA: TGTGCCAGCAGTGATACCCCCGTGAACACTGAAGCTTTCTTT.